This T cell receptor (beta chain) was retrieved from a study of shared clonotypes between healthy human individuals. Whole-study findings and limits: Generation probabilities were higher for clonotypes shared across all four sorted-subset donors than for unshared ones.

The investigators split CD4+ cells into a CD45RA+ naive subset and a CD45RA-negative memory subset. For every subset, genomic DNA was evenly distributed across several immunoSEQ plates. Libraries were prepared by immunoSEQ multiplex PCR; TCRdb keeps only in-frame clonotypes and omits some of them. This sample has some 2,500,000 clones, with roughly 93% found just once. The CDR3 totals 15 residues. Germline V lookup: CDR1 SGDLS, CDR2 YYNGEE. The V gene lost 0 bases and the J gene lost 1 base, with 10 bases spanning the gap. Regarding this clone: Its antigen is currently unknown. Different DNA sequences within this sample yield the same CDR3.

The sequence was obtained from a young man in good health. Some clones in this sample may be carry-over from other donors' samples. Sequenced: naive CD4+ T cells from PBMCs. Subset of the sample: CD45RA+ positively selected. The rearrangement links TRBV9 to TRBJ1-1; the D gene is possibly TRBD1 (5 bases). The CDR3 is CASSVVGAGNTEAFF. CDR3 DNA sequence: TGTGCCAGCAGCGTAGTCGGGGCTGGGAACACTGAAGCTTTCTTT. The full variable domain, in which reference TRBV9 and TRBJ1-1 provide the parts outside the CDR3, is DSGVTQTPKHLITATGQRVTLRCSPRSGDLSVYWYQQSLDQGLQFLIQYYNGEERAKGNILERFSAQQFPDLHSELNLSSLELGDSALYFCASSVVGAGNTEAFFGQGTRLTVV.